Shown below are 28 T cell receptor beta chains from a single sample sequenced in a study of blood T cell repertoires in COVID-19. Some clones are missing from TCRdb's copy, which holds only in-frame ones; the method was immunoSEQ multiplex PCR. The data hold roughly 300,000 clones, with approximately 84% observed a single time. The specimen was peripheral blood. These receptors originate from a human donor with COVID-19, enrolled during active disease. The donor label of this sample is uncertain.

The CDR3 is CASSLGGAVMNTEAFF. The CDR3 coding sequence is TGCGCCAGCAGCTTGGGGGGAGCGGTGATGAACACTGAAGCTTTCTTT. The chain links TRBV5-1 to TRBJ1-1; D not resolved. Trimming pared 0 bases from V and 0 bases from J, leaving 12 bases between. The CDR3 runs to 16 residues. CDR1 and CDR2 (germline): SGHRS, YFSETQ. Using reference TRBV5-1 and TRBJ1-1 for the parts outside the CDR3, the full variable domain is KAGVTQTPRYLIKTRGQQVTLSCSPISGHRSVSWYQQTPGQGLQFLFEYFSETQRNKGNFPGRFSGRQFSNSRSEMNVSTLELGDSALYLCASSLGGAVMNTEAFFGQGTRLTVV.

The V and J genes are TRBV11-2 and TRBJ2-7, with a weak D call TRBD1 (5 bases). Germline CDR1 and CDR2: SGHAT and FQNNGV. The CDR3 sequence is 14 residues long. V lost 5 bases and J lost 0, with 11 bases in between. The CDR3 DNA reads TGTGCCAGCAGCCAAACAGGTAGCTCCTACGAGCAGTACTTC. This codes for CASSQTGSSYEQYF.

The chain carries TRBV2 and TRBJ1-1; 9 bases align to TRBD1. With 8 bases clipped from V and 1 base from J, the junction kept 11 bases outside the gene matches. Germline values: CDR1 SNHLY, CDR2 FYNNEI. This CDR3 comprises 16 residues. The CDR3: CASSRDRVVGNTEAFF. The DNA of the CDR3 is TGTGCCAGCTCCCGGGACAGGGTAGTAGGGAACACTGAAGCTTTCTTT.

Only one count was recorded for this clone. The chain recombines TRBV18 with TRBJ2-7; 7 bases agree with TRBD2. This CDR3 region has 16 residues. CDR1 is KGHSH and CDR2 is LQKENI in the germline V gene. V trimming: 1 base; J trimming: 3 bases; junction bases outside the gene matches: 9. The CDR3 DNA is TGTGCCAGCTCACCACTCACCCGGACTAGAAGCTACGAGCAGTACTTC. It is translated as CASSPLTRTRSYEQYF.

This clone was picked up a small number of times. The chain combines TRBV19 with TRBJ2-7; TRBD2 matches 10 bases. Trimming removed 7 bases from V and 5 bases from J; junction bases left unmatched: 5. This CDR3 is built from 13 residues. Germline CDR1 is LNHDA and CDR2 is SQIVND (reference sequence). The CDR3 here is CASNSGRANEQYF. The CDR3 nucleotides read TGTGCCAGTAACAGCGGGAGGGCTAACGAGCAGTACTTC.

This chain uses TRBV2 with TRBJ1-4; D is undetermined. The V gene lost 8 bases and the J gene lost 0 bases, with 10 bases spanning the gap. Germline CDR1 is SNHLY and CDR2 is FYNNEI. The CDR3 runs 14 residues. For the CDR3, the DNA is TGTGCCAGCGGGCTGGATGCAACTAATGAAAAACTGTTTTTT. It specifies CASGLDATNEKLFF.

This chain links TRBV7-9 with TRBJ2-1, with D perhaps TRBD2 (6 bases). This CDR3 spans 16 amino acids. Trimming removed 3 bases from V and 2 bases from J, with 14 bases in between. Germline V gives CDR1 SEHNR, CDR2 FQNEAQ (reference sequence). The chain's CDR3 is CASSFSAGPPYNEQFF. Written as DNA, the CDR3 is TGTGCCAGCAGCTTTAGTGCGGGGCCCCCCTACAATGAGCAGTTCTTC.

The chain is built from TRBV11-2 and TRBJ2-7, with 11 bases that match TRBD2. The V gene end was trimmed by 5 bases and the J gene end by 3 bases; junction bases not matched to a gene: 6. The germline gives CDR1 SGHAT, CDR2 FQNNGV. CDR3 size: 15 residues. In DNA, the CDR3 is TGTGCCAGCAGCCAGGGACTAGCGGAGATCTACGAGCAGTACTTC. This encodes CASSQGLAEIYEQYF.

The chain links TRBV10-3 to TRBJ2-7; TRBD2 matches 8 bases. J was trimmed by 3 bases and V by 9 bases; bases with no gene match: 13. The CDR3 runs to 15 residues. Germline V lookup: CDR1 ENHRY, CDR2 SYGVKD. The CDR3 loop reads CAIKEAGASLYEQYF. The CDR3 DNA reads TGTGCCATAAAGGAAGCGGGAGCATCCCTCTACGAGCAGTACTTC.

The chain recombines TRBV5-4 with TRBJ1-1; TRBD1 matches at 9 bases. The CDR3 loop spans 13 amino acids. V dropped 4 bases and J dropped 4; count of bases not matched to a gene: 2. Looked up from germline, CDR1 is SGHNT and CDR2 is YYREEE (reference sequence). CDR3 DNA: TGTGCCAGCAGCGGGGACAGGGCCACTGAAGCTTTCTTT. Protein: CASSGDRATEAFF.

V usage is TRBV5-1 and J usage is TRBJ1-6; 10 bases fit TRBD1. The length of the CDR3 is 16 residues. Germline V CDR1 and CDR2: SGHRS, YFSETQ. Losses at the gene ends were 0 bases for V and 7 bases for J; bases not matched to a gene: 4. CDR3 sequence reads: CASSLGSGQGNSPLHF. CDR3 bases: TGCGCCAGCAGCTTGGGTTCGGGACAGGGGAATTCACCCCTCCACTTT.

V gene TRBV6-1 combines with J gene TRBJ1-5; tentatively, D is TRBD1 (5 bases). CDR1 and CDR2 from the germline V gene are MNHNS and SASEGT. CDR3 length: 16 residues. The V end lost 1 base, the J end lost 5 bases, and 15 bases lay between the germline ends. The CDR3 is CASSEGLGADYQPQHF. CDR3 DNA: TGTGCCAGCAGTGAAGGGCTTGGGGCAGATTATCAGCCCCAGCATTTT.

The chain has TRBV15 and TRBJ2-7; D is ambiguous. Trimming shortened V by 0 bases and J by 0 bases, and 12 bases separated the two germline ends. The germline gives CDR1 LNHNV, CDR2 YYDKDF (reference sequence). This CDR3 comprises 16 residues. The CDR3 DNA is TGTGCCACCAGCAGAGATCTTGGGCAAACCTCCTACGAGCAGTACTTC. It is translated as CATSRDLGQTSYEQYF.

The chain uses TRBV6-5 and TRBJ2-6, with D unresolved. Trimming cost V 6 bases and J 0 bases, with 9 bases left between them. The V gene's germline CDR1 is MNHEY and CDR2 SVGAGI. This CDR3 comprises 15 residues. The CDR3 protein is CASRMSFSGANVLTF. Written as DNA, the CDR3 is TGTGCCAGCAGGATGAGCTTCTCTGGGGCCAACGTCCTGACTTTC.

CDR3 protein: CASSNLDRLAGLPGGSGANVLTF. CDR3 nucleotides: TGTGCCAGCAGCAACTTGGACCGACTAGCGGGCTTACCGGGGGGCTCTGGGGCCAACGTCCTGACTTTC. The chain has TRBV6-6 and TRBJ2-6, with 10 bases fitting TRBD2. The CDR3 is 23 amino acids. Germline loops: CDR1 MNHNY, CDR2 SVGAGI (reference sequence). Trimming removed 6 bases from V and 0 bases from J; junction bases left unmatched: 23.

Comments on this clone: The sample has other DNA sequences that encode this CDR3 too. The chain carries TRBV29-1 and TRBJ1-4, with D unresolved. The germline V and J ends were trimmed by 5 bases and 0 bases, with 7 bases remaining between them. CDR1 and CDR2 from the germline V gene are SQVTM and ANQGSEA. The CDR3 is 13 residues long. The CDR3 region is CSVLTTTNEKLFF. CDR3 nucleotide sequence: TGCAGCGTTCTGACAACAACTAATGAAAAACTGTTTTTT.

This rearrangement joins TRBV11-2 to TRBJ2-1; D uncertain. The CDR3 is made up of 15 amino acids. Per germline, CDR1 SGHAT and CDR2 FQNNGV. V was shortened by 2 bases and J by 0 bases, with 8 bases between the two germline ends. CDR3 sequence: CASSLLRSSYNEQFF. The CDR3 coding sequence is TGTGCCAGCAGCTTACTCAGGTCCTCCTACAATGAGCAGTTCTTC.

The rearrangement joins TRBV4-3 to TRBJ2-1, with D maybe TRBD2 (6 bases). Germline assignment: CDR1 LGHNA and CDR2 YSLEER. V dropped 3 bases and J dropped 5 bases, with 8 bases sitting between them. The CDR3 length is 13 residues. For the CDR3, the DNA is TGCGCCAGCAGCCAGGGGGGTAACAATGAGCAGTTCTTC. It yields the protein CASSQGGNNEQFF.

V and J are TRBV9 and TRBJ2-7; 9 bases are a match to TRBD1. The CDR3 extends over 15 amino acids. Germline-derived CDR1 and CDR2 are SGDLS and YYNGEE. Trimming at V came to 3 bases and at J to 2 bases, leaving 6 bases not matched to a gene. The CDR3 reads CASSAEDRGTYEQYF. DNA for the CDR3: TGTGCCAGCAGCGCAGAGGACAGGGGCACCTACGAGCAGTACTTC.

The chain uses TRBV4-1 and TRBJ2-1, with 7 bases matching TRBD2. This CDR3 region has 18 residues. The V segment lost 0 bases and the J segment 3 bases; nucleotides outside the gene matches: 11. Germline loops: CDR1 MGHRA, CDR2 YSYEKL. CDR3 nucleotides: TGCGCCAGCAGCCAAGATCGGCGGGAGATTACGTTCTACAATGAGCAGTTCTTC. Translated, it gives CASSQDRREITFYNEQFF.

The chain recombines TRBV12-3 or TRBV12-4 with TRBJ2-1; tentative D call: TRBD1 (5 bases). V lost 1 base, J lost 15 bases, and 10 bases lay in between. The CDR3 consists of 11 residues. CDR3 amino acids: CASSLGHTGFF. In DNA form, the CDR3 reads TGTGCCAGCAGTTTAGGTCATACAGGGTTCTTC.

V is TRBV5-8 and J is TRBJ2-1; D may be TRBD2 (7 bases). The CDR3 length is 17 residues. Germline V lookup: CDR1 SGHTS, CDR2 YDEGEE. Trimming stripped 3 bases from V and 4 bases from J, with 20 bases between. CDR3: CASSSARGGGAYNEQFF. CDR3 bases: TGTGCCAGCAGCTCCGCCCGAGGGGGGGGCGCGTACAATGAGCAGTTCTTC.

J is TRBJ2-7 and V is TRBV9; TRBD1 is a possible D gene (5 bases). Germline values: CDR1 SGDLS, CDR2 YYNGEE. The V end lost 2 bases, the J end lost 3 bases, and 15 bases lay between the germline ends. This CDR3 has 15 residues. The CDR3 DNA follows: TGTGCCAGCAGCGTCTCGCAGGGAACGTACTACGAGCAGTACTTC. This encodes CASSVSQGTYYEQYF.

The genes are TRBV5-5 and TRBJ2-2, with 8 positions matching TRBD2. Germline V gives CDR1 SGHKS, CDR2 YYEKEE (reference sequence). The J segment lost 2 bases and the V segment lost 0 bases, leaving 9 bases of the junction unmatched. This CDR3 is 18 amino acids long. The DNA for the CDR3 is TGTGCCAGCAGCTTGGAACGGGAGGGCCTAAGAAACACCGGGGAGCTGTTTTTT. It specifies CASSLEREGLRNTGELFF.

The J gene is TRBJ1-2, the V gene TRBV28; D might be TRBD1 (6 bases). Per the germline V gene, CDR1 is MDHEN and CDR2 is SYDVKM. Trimming shortened V by 2 bases and J by 3 bases, and 13 bases separated the two germline ends. The CDR3 has 15 residues. CDR3 sequence reads: CASSLRWDTYYGYTF. As DNA, the CDR3 is TGTGCCAGCAGTTTAAGATGGGACACCTACTATGGCTACACCTTC.

This clone was counted a single time. The V call is TRBV4-2, the J call TRBJ1-6; TRBD1 aligns across 9 bases. Germline CDR1 LGHNA, CDR2 YNFKEQ. The length of the CDR3 is 15 residues. With V trimmed by 5 bases and J by 5 bases, 4 bases remained unmatched. The CDR3 sequence is CASSVGDRDNSPLHF. CDR3 bases: TGTGCCAGCAGCGTAGGGGACAGGGATAATTCACCCCTCCACTTT.

V usage is TRBV7-3 and J usage is TRBJ2-1, with 9 bases fitting TRBD1. The CDR3 totals 15 residues. Trimming cost V 2 bases and J 3 bases; bases outside gene matches: 2. The V gene's germline CDR1 is SGHTA and CDR2 FQGTGA. CDR3 coding DNA: TGTGCCAGCAGCTTAGGGACAGGGTACTACAATGAGCAGTTCTTC. It codes for CASSLGTGYYNEQFF.

The V gene is TRBV6-4, the J gene TRBJ2-6, with D unresolved. Germline lookup yields CDR1 MRHNA and CDR2 SNTAGT. V gave up 4 bases and J gave up 2 bases, with 9 bases separating them. The CDR3 is made up of 15 amino acids. CDR3 sequence reads: CASSGAVTGANVLTF. In DNA form, the CDR3 reads TGTGCCAGCAGTGGGGCAGTTACTGGGGCCAACGTCCTGACTTTC.